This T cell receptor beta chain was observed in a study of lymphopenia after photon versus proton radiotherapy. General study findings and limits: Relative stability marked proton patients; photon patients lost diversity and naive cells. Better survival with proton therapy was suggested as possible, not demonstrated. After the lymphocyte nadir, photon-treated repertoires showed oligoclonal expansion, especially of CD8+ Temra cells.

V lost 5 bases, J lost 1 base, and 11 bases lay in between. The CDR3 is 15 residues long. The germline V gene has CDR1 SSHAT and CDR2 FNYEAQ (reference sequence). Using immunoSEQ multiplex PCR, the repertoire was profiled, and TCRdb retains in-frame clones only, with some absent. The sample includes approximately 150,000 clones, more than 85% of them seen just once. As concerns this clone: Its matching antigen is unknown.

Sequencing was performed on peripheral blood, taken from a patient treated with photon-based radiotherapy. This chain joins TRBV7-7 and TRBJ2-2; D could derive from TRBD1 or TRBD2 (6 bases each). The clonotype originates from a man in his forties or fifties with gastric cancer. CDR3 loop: CASSPEGGNTGELFF. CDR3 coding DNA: TGTGCCAGCAGCCCGGAGGGGGGGAACACCGGGGAGCTGTTTTTT.